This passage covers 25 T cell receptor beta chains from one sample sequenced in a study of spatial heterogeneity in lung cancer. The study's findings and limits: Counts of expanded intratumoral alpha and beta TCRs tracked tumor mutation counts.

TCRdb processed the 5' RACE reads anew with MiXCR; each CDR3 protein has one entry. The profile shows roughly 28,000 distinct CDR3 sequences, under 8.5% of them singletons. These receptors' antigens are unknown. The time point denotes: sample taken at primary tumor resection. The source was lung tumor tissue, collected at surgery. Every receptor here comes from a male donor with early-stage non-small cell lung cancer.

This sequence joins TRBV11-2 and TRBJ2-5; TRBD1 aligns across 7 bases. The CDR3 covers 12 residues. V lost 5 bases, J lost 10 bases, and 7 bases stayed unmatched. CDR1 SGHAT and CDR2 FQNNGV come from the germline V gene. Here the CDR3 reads CASSRTQGVQYF. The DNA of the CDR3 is TGTGCCAGCAGCCGTACCCAGGGGGTCCAGTACTTC.

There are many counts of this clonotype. The CDR3 nucleotides read TGCGCCAGCAGCCAAGAGTCGGCAGGGTACAATGAGCAGTTCTTC. Its translation is CASSQESAGYNEQFF. The chain uses TRBV4-3 and TRBJ2-1, with a weak D call TRBD1 (5 bases). V was shortened by 0 bases and J by 4 bases, with 10 bases between the two germline ends. Germline V gene sequence: CDR1 LGHNA, CDR2 YSLEER. This CDR3 contains 15 residues.

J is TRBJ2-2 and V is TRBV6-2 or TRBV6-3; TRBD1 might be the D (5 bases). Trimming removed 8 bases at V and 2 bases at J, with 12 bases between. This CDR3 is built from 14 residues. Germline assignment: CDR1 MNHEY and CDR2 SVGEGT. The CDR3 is CASVWTPNTGELFF. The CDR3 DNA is TGTGCCAGCGTCTGGACACCTAACACCGGGGAGCTGTTTTTT.

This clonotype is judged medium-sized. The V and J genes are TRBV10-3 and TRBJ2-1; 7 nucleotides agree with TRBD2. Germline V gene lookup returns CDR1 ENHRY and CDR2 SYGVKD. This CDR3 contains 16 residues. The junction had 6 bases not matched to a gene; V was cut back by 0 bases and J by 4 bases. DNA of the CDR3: TGTGCCATCAGTGAGTCGATGGCGGGGGATTACAATGAGCAGTTCTTC. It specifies CAISESMAGDYNEQFF.

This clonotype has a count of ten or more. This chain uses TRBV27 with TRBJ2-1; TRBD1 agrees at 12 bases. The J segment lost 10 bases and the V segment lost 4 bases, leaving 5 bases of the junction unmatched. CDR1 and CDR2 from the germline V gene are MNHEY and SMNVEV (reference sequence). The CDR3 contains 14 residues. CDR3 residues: CASSWDRGLGEQFF. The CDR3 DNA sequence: TGTGCCAGCAGTTGGGACAGGGGGCTAGGAGAGCAGTTCTTC.

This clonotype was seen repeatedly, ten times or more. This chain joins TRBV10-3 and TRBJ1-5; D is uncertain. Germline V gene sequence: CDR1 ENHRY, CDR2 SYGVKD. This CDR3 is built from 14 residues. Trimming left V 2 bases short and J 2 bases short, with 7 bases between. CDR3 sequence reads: CAISEAGGNQPQHF. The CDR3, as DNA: TGTGCCATCAGTGAGGCCGGGGGCAATCAGCCCCAGCATTTT.

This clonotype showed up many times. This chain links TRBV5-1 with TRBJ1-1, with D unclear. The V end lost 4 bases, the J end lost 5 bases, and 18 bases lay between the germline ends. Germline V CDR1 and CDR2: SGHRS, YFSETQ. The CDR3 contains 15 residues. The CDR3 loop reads CASSPSGQIGTEAFF. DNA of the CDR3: TGCGCCAGCAGCCCATCGGGCCAAATCGGGACTGAAGCTTTCTTT.

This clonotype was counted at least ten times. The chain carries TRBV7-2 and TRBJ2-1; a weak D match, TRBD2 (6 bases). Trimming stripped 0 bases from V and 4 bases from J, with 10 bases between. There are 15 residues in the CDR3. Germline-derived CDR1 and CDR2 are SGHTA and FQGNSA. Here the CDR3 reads CASSLASGPYNEQFF. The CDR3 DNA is TGTGCCAGCAGCTTAGCCAGCGGGCCGTACAATGAGCAGTTCTTC. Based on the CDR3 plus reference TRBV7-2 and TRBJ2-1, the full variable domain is GAGVSQSPSNKVTEKGKDVELRCDPISGHTALYWYRQSLGQGLEFLIYFQGNSAPDKSGLPSDRFSAERTGGSVSTLTIQRTQQEDSAVYLCASSLASGPYNEQFFGPGTRLTVL.

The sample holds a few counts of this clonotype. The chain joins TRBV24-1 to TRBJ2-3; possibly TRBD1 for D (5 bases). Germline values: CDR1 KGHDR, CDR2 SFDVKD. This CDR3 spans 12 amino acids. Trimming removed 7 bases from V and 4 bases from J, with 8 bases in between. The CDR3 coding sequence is TGTGCCACCAGAGGGGAATCAGATACGCAGTATTTT. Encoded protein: CATRGESDTQYF.

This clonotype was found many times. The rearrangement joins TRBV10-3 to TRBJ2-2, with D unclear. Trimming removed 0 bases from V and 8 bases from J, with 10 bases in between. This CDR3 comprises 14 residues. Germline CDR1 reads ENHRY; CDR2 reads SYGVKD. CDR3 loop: CAISESFLPGELFF. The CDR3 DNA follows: TGTGCCATCAGTGAGTCATTCCTTCCGGGGGAGCTGTTTTTT.

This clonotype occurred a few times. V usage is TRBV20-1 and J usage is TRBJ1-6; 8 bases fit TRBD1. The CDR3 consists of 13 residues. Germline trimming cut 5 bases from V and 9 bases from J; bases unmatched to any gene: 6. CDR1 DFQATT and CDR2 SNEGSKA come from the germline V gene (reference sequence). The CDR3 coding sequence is TGCAGTGCTGACGGACAGGGAAGTTCACCCCTCCACTTT. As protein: CSADGQGSSPLHF.

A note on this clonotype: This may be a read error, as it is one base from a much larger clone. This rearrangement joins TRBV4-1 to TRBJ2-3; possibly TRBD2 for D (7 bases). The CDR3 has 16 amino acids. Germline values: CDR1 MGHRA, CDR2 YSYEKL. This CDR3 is CVSSQDPGGRADTQYF. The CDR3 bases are TGCGTCAGCAGCCAAGATCCCGGGGGGCGTGCAGATACGCAGTATTTT.

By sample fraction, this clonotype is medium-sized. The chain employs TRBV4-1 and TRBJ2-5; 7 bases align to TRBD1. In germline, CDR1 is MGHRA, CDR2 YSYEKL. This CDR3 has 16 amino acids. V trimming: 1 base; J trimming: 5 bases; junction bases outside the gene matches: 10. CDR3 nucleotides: TGCGCCAGCAGCCAAGGTTTAACAGGGGTATCGGAGACCCAGTACTTC. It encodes CASSQGLTGVSETQYF.

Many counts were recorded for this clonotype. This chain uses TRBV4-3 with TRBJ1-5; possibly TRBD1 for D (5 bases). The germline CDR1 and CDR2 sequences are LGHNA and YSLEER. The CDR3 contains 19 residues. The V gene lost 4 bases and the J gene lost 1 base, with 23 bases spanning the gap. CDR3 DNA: TGCGCCAGCAGCCGAGAACTGGGGGGAAGGGGATCCAGCAATCAGCCCCAGCATTTT. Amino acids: CASSRELGGRGSSNQPQHF.

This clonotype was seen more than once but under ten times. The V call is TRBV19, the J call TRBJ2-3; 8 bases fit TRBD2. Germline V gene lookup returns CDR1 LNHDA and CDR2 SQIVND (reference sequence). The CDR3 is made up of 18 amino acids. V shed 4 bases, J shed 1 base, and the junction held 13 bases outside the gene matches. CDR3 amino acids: CASSRRYDSGGRTDTQYF. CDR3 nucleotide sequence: TGTGCCAGTAGTAGGAGATACGACAGCGGGGGCCGCACAGATACGCAGTATTTT.

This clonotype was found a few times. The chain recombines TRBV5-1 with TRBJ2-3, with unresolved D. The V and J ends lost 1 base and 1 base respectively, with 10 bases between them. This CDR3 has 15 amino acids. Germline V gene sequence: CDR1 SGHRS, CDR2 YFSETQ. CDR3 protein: CASSLTFIGTDTQYF. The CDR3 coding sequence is TGCGCCAGCAGCTTGACGTTTATTGGCACAGATACGCAGTATTTT.

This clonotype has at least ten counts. The CDR3 region has the DNA TGTGCCACCAGTGTAGGTCAGGGTGTCCAGCCCCAGCATTTT. Protein product: CATSVGQGVQPQHF. The chain carries TRBV24-1 and TRBJ1-5, with D maybe TRBD1 (5 bases). Germline assignment: CDR1 KGHDR and CDR2 SFDVKD. V shed 5 bases and J shed 7 bases, with 14 bases lying between them. The CDR3 contains 14 residues.

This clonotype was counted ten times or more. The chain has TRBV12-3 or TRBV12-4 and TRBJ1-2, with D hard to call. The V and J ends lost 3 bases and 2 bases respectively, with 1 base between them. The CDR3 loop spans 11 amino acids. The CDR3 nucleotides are TGTGCCAGCAGTTTGAACTATGGCTACACCTTC. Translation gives CASSLNYGYTF.

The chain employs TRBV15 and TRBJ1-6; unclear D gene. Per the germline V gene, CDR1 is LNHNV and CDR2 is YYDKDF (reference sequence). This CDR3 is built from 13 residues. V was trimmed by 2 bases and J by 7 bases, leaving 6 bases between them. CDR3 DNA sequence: TGTGCCACCAGCAGAAATACCAATTCACCCCTCCACTTT. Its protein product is CATSRNTNSPLHF.

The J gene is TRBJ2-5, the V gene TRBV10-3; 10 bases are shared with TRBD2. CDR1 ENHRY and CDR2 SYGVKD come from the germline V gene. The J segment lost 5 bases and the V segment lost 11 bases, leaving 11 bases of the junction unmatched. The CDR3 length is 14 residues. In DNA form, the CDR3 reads TGTGCCGCGGGTAGCGGGGGGCCGGCGGAGACCCAGTACTTC. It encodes CAAGSGGPAETQYF.

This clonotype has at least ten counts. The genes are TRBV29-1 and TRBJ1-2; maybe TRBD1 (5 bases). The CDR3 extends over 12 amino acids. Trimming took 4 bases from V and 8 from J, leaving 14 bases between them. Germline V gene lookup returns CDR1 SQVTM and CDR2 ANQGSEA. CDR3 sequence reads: CSVVGDTGGYTF. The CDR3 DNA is TGCAGCGTTGTAGGGGATACGGGAGGCTACACCTTC.

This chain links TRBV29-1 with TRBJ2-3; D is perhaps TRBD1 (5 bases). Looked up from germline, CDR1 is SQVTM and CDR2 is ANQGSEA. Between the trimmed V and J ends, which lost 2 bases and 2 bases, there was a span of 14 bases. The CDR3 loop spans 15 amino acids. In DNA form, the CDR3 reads TGCAGCGTTGAAAAGCAGGGAAGATACACAGATACGCAGTATTTT. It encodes CSVEKQGRYTDTQYF.

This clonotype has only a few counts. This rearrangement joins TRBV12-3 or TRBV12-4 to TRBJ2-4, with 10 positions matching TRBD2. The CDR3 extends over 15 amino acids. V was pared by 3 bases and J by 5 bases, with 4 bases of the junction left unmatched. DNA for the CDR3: TGTGCCAGCAGTTTGAGCGGGGGGGCCGAAAACATTCAGTACTTC. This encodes CASSLSGGAENIQYF.

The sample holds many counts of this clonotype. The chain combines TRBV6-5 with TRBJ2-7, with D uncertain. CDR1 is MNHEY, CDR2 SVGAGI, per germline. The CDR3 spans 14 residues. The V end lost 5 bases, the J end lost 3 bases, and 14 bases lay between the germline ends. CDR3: CASSPLKSGYEQYF. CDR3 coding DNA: TGTGCCAGCAGTCCCCTTAAATCGGGCTACGAGCAGTACTTC.

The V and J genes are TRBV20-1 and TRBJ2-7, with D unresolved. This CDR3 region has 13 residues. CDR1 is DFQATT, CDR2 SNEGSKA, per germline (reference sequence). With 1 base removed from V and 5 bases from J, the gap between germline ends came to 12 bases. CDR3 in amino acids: CSARVLPEDEQYF. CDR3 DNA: TGCAGTGCTAGAGTACTCCCTGAGGACGAGCAGTACTTC.